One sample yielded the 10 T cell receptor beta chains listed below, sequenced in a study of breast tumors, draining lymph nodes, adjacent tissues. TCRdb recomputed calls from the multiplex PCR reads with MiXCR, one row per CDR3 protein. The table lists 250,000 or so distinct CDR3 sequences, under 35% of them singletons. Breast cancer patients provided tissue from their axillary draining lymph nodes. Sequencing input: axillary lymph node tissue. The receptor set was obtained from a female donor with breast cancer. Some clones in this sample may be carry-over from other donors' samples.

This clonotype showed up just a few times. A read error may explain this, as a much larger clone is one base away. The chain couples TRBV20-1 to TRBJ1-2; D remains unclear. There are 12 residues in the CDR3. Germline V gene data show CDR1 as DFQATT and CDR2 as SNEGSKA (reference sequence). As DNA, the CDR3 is TGCAGTGCTAGAAGGGAAAACTATGGCTCCACCTTC. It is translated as CSARRENYGSTF.

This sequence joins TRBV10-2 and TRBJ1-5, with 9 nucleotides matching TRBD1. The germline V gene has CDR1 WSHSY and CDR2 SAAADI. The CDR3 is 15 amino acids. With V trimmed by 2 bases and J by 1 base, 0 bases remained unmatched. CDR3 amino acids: CASSEGTGSNQPQHF. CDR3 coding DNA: TGCGCCAGCAGTGAGGGGACAGGGAGCAATCAGCCCCAGCATTTT.

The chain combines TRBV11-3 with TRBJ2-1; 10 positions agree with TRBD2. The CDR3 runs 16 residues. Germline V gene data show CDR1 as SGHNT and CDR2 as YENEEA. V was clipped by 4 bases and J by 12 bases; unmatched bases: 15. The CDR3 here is CASSYSSGGGTDTQFF. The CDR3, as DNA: TGTGCCAGCAGCTATTCTAGCGGGGGCGGAACAGATACGCAGTTCTTC.

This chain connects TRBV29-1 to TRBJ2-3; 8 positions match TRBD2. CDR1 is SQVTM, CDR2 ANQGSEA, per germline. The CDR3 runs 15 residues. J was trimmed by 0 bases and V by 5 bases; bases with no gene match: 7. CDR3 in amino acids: CSVILSGTSTDTQYF. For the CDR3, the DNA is TGCAGCGTTATCCTTAGCGGGACTAGCACAGATACGCAGTATTTT.

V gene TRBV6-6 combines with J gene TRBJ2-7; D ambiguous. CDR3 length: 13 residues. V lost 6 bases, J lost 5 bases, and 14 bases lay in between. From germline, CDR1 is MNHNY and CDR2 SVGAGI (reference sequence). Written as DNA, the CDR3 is TGTGCCAGCAGGCCAGGAGAAGGCGACGAGCAGTACTTC. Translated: CASRPGEGDEQYF.

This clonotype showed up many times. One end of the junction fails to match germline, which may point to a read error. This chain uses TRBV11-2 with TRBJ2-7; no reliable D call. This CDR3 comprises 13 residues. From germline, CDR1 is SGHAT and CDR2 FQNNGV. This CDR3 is CASSLELNYEQYF. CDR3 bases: TGTGCCAGCAGCCTAGAATTGAACTACGAGCAGTACTTC.

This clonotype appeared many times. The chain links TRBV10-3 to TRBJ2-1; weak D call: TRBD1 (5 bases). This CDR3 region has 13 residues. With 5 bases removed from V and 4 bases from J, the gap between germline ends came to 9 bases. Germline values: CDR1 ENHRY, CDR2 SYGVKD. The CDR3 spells CAISPRTYNEQFF. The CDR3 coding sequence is TGTGCCATCAGTCCCCGGACATACAATGAGCAGTTCTTC.

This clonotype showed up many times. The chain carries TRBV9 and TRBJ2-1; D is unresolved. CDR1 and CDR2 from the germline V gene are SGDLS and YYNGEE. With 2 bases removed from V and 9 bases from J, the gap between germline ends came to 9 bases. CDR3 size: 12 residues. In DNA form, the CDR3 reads TGTGCCAGCAGCGTGTCGGTCGGTGAGCAGTTCTTC. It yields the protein CASSVSVGEQFF. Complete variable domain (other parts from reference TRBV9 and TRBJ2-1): DSGVTQTPKHLITATGQRVTLRCSPRSGDLSVYWYQQSLDQGLQFLIQYYNGEERAKGNILERFSAQQFPDLHSELNLSSLELGDSALYFCASSVSVGEQFFGPGTRLTVL.

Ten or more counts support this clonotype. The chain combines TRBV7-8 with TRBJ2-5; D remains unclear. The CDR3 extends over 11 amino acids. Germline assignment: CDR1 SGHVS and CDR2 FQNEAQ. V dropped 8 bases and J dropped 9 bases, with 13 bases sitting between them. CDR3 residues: CASSSTKSQYF. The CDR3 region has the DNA TGTGCCAGCTCGTCCACCAAGTCCCAGTACTTC.

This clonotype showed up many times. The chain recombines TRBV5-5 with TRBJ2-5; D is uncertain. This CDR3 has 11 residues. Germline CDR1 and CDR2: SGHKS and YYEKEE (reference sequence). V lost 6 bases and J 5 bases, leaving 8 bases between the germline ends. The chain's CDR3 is CASTLGETQYF. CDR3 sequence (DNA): TGTGCCAGCACCCTGGGGGAGACCCAGTACTTC.